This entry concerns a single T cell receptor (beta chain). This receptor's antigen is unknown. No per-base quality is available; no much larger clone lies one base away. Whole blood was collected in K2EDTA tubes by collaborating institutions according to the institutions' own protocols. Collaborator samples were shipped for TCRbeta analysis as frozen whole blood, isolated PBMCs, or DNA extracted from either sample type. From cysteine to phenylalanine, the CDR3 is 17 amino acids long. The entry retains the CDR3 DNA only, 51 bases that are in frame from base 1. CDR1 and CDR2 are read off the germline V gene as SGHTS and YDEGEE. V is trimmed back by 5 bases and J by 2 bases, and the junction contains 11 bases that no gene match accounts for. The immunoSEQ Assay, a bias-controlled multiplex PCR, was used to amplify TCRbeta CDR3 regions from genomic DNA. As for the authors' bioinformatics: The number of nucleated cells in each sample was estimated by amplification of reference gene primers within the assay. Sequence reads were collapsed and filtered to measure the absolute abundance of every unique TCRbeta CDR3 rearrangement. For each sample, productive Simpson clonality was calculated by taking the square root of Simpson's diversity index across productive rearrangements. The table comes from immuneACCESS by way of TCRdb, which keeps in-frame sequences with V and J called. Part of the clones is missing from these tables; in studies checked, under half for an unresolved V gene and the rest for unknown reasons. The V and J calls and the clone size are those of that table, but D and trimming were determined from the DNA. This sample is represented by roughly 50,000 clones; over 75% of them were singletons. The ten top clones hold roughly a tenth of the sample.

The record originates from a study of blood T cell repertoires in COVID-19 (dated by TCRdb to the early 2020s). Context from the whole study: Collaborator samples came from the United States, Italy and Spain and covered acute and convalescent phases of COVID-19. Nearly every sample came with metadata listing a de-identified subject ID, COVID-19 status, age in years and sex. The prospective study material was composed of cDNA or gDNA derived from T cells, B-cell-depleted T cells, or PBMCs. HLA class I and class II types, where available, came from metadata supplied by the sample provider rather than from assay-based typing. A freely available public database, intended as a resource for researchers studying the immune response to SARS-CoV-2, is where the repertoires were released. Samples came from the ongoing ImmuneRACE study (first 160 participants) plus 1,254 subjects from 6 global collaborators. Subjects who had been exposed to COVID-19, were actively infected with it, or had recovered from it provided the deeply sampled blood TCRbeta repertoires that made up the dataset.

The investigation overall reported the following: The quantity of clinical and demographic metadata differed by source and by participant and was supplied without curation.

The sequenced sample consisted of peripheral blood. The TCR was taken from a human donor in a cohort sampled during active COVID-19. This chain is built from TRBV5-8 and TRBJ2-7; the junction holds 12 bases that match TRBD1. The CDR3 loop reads CASSYPGQGAFPYEQYF. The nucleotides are TGTGCCAGCAGTTATCCGGGACAGGGGGCCTTTCCCTACGAGCAGTACTTC. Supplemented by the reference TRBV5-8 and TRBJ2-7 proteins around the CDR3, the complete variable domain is EAGVTQSPTHLIKTRGQQATLRCSPISGHTSVYWYQQALGLGLQFLLWYDEGEERNRGNFPPRFSGRQFPNYSSELNVNALELEDSALYLCASSYPGQGAFPYEQYFGPGTRLTVT.